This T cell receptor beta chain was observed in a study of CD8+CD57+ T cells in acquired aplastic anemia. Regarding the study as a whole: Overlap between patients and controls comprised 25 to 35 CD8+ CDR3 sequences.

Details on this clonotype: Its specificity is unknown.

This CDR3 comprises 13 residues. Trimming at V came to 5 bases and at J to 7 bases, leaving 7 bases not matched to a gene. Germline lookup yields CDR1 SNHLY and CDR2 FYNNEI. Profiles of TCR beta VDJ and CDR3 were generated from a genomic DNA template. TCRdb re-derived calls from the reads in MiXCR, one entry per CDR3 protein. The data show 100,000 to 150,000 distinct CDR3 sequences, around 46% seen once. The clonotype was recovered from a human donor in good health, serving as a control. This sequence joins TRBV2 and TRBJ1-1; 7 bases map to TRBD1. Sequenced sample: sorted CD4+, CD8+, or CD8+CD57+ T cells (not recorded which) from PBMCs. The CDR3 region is CASSSRTGDEAFF. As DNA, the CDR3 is TGTGCCAGCAGTAGCCGGACAGGCGATGAAGCTTTCTTT.